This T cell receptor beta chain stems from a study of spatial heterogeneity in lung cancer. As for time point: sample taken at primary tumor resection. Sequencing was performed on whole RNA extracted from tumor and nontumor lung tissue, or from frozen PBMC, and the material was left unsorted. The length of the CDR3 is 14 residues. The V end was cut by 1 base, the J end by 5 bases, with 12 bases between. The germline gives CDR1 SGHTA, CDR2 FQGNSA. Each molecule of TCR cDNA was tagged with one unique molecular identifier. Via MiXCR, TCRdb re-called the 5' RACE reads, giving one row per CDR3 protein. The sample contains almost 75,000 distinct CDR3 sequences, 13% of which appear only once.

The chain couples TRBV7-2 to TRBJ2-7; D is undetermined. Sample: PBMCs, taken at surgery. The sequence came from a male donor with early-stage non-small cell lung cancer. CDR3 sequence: CASSLEVRVNEQYF. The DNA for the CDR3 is TGTGCCAGCAGCTTAGAAGTTCGGGTTAACGAGCAGTACTTC.